This T cell receptor beta chain was sequenced in a study of shared clonotypes between healthy human individuals. Some clones are missing from TCRdb's copy, which holds only in-frame ones; the method was immunoSEQ multiplex PCR. Of about a million clones in the sample, approximately 80% were seen once. For this clone: Its antigen is not known.

Study-level points and caveats: The represented genetic and exposure-history diversity was limited by the small number of donors.

The V end was cut by 6 bases, the J end by 2 bases, with 16 bases between. The CDR3 length is 16 residues. Germline V gene lookup returns CDR1 SEHNR and CDR2 FQNEAQ (reference sequence). The sequence derives from a man aged 18-30 years in good health. Some clones in this sample may be carry-over from other donors' samples. This chain uses TRBV7-9 with TRBJ2-2; no definite D call. Sequencing input: memory CD4+ T cells from PBMCs. The subset: CD45RA-negative fraction. The CDR3 region is CASRPGRTFNTGELFF. The CDR3 nucleotides are TGTGCCAGCAGGCCCGGCCGGACCTTTAACACCGGGGAGCTGTTTTTT.